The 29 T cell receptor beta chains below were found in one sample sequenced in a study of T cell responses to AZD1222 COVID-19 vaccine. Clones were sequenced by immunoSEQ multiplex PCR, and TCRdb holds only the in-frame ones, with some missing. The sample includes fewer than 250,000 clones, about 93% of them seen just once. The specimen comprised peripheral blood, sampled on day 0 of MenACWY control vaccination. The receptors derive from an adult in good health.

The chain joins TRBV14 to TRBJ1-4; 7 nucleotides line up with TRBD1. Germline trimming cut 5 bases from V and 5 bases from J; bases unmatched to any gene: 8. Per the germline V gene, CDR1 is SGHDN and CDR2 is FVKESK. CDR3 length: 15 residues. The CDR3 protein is CASSYAGTANEKLFF. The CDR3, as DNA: TGTGCCAGCAGCTATGCCGGGACAGCGAATGAAAAACTGTTTTTT.

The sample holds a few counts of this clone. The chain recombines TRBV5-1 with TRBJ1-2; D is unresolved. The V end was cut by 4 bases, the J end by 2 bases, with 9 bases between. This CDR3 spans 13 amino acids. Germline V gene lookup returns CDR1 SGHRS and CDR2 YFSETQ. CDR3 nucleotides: TGCGCCAGCAGCAAGGGAAACAACTATGGCTACACCTTC. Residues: CASSKGNNYGYTF.

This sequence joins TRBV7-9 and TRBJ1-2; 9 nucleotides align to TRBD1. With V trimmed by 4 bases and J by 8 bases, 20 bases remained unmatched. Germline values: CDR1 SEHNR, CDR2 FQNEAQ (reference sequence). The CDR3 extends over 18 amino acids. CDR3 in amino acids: CASSWGAEVGQGVAGYTF. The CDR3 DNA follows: TGTGCCAGCAGCTGGGGGGCAGAGGTGGGACAGGGAGTTGCGGGCTACACCTTC.

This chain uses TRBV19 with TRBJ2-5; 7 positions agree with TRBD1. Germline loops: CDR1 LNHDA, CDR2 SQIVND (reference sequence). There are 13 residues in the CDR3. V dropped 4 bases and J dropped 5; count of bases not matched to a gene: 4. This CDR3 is CASSRSRGETQYF. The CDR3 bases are TGTGCCAGTAGTAGGTCCAGGGGGGAGACCCAGTACTTC.

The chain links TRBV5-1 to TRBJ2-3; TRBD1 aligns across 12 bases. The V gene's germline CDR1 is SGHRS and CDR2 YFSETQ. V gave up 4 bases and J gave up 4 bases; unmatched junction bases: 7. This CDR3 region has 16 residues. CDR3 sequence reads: CASSPMGQGAADTQYF. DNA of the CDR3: TGCGCCAGCAGCCCGATGGGACAGGGGGCCGCAGATACGCAGTATTTT.

DNA of the CDR3: TGTGCCAGCAGCCCAGGGATTAGCTATGGCTACACCTTC. Encoded protein: CASSPGISYGYTF. The chain combines TRBV11-2 with TRBJ1-2; the D gene is possibly TRBD1 (5 bases). Germline V gene data show CDR1 as SGHAT and CDR2 as FQNNGV. This CDR3 spans 13 amino acids. The ends were cut back, 5 bases at V and 4 bases at J, with 11 bases in the middle.

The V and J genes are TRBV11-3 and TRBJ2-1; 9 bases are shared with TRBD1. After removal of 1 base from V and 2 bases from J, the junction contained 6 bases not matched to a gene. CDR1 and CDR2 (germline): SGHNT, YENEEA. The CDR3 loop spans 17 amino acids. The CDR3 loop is CASSLGGDRVPYNEQFF. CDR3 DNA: TGTGCCAGCAGCTTAGGTGGGGACAGGGTTCCCTACAATGAGCAGTTCTTC.

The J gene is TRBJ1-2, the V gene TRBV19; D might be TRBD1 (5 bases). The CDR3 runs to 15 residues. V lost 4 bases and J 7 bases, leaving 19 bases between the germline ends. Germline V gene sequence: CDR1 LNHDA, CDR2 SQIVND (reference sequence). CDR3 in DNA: TGTGCCAGTAGTAACCCCGGGACGGCGGGAGGTGGCTACACCTTC. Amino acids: CASSNPGTAGGGYTF.

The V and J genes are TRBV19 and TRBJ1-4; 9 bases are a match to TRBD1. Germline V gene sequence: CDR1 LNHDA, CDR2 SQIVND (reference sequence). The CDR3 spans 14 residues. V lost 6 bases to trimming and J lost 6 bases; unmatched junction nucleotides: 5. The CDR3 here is CASSPQGAYEKLFF. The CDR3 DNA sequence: TGTGCCAGTAGCCCACAGGGGGCTTATGAAAAACTGTTTTTT.

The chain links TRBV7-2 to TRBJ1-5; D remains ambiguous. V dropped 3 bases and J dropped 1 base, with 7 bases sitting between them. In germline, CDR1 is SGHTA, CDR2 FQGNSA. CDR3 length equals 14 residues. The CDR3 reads CASSFRQSNQPQHF. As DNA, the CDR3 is TGTGCCAGCAGCTTCCGCCAGAGCAATCAGCCCCAGCATTTT.

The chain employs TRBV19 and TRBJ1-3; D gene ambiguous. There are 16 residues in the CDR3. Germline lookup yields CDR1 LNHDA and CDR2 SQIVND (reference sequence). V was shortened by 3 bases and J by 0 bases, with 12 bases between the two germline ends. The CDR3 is CASSILGRSSGNTIYF. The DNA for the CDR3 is TGTGCCAGTAGTATCCTGGGCCGGAGCTCTGGAAACACCATATATTTT.

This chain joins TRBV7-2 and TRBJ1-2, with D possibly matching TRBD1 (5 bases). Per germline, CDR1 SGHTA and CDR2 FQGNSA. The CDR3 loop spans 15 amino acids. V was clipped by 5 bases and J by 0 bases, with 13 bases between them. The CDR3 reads CASSLEGLANYGYTF. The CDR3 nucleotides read TGTGCCAGCAGCCTAGAGGGGTTAGCTAACTATGGCTACACCTTC.

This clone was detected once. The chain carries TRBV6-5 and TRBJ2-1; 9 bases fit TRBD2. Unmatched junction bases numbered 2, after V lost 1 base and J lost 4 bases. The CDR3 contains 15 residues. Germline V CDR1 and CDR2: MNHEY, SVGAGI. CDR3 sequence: CASSYWLAGYNEQFF. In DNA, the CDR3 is TGTGCCAGCAGTTACTGGCTAGCGGGGTACAATGAGCAGTTCTTC.

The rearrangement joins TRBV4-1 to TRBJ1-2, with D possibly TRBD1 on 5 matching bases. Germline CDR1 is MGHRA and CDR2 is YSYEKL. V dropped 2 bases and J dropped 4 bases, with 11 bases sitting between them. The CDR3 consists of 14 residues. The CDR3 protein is CASSQKRGTYGYTF. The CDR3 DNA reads TGCGCCAGCAGCCAAAAGCGGGGGACCTATGGCTACACCTTC.

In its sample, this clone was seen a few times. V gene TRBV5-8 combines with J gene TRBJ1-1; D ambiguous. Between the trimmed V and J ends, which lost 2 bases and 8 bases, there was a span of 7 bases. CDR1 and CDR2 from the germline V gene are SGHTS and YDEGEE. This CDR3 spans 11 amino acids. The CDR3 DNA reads TGTGCCAGCAGCTTCTATACCGAAGCTTTCTTT. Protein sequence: CASSFYTEAFF. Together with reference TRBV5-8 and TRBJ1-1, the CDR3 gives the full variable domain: EAGVTQSPTHLIKTRGQQATLRCSPISGHTSVYWYQQALGLGLQFLLWYDEGEERNRGNFPPRFSGRQFPNYSSELNVNALELEDSALYLCASSFYTEAFFGQGTRLTVV.

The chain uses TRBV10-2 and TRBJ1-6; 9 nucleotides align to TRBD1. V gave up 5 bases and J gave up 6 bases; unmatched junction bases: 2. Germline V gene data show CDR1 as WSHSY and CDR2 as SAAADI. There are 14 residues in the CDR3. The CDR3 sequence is CASSRDRANSPLHF. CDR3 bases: TGCGCCAGCAGTAGGGACAGGGCTAATTCACCCCTCCACTTT.

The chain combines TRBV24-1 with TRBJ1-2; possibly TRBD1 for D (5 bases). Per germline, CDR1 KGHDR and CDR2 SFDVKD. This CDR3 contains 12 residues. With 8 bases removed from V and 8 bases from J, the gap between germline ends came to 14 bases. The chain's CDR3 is CATMGQPGGYTF. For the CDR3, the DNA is TGTGCCACCATGGGGCAGCCCGGCGGCTACACCTTC.

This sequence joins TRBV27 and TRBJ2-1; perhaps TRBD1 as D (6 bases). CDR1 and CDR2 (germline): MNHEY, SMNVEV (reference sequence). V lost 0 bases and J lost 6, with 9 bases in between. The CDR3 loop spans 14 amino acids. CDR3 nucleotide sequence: TGTGCCAGCAGTTTATCGCAAGGGGGCAATGAGCAGTTCTTC. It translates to CASSLSQGGNEQFF.

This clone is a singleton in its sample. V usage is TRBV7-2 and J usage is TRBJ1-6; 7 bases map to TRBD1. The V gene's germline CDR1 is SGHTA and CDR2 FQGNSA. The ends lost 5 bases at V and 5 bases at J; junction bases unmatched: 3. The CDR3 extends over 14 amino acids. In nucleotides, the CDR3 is TGTGCCAGCAGCCGGGACAGCAATAATTCACCCCTCCACTTT. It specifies CASSRDSNNSPLHF. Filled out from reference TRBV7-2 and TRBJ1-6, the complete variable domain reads GAGVSQSPSNKVTEKGKDVELRCDPISGHTALYWYRQSLGQGLEFLIYFQGNSAPDKSGLPSDRFSAERTGGSVSTLTIQRTQQEDSAVYLCASSRDSNNSPLHFGNGTRLTVT.

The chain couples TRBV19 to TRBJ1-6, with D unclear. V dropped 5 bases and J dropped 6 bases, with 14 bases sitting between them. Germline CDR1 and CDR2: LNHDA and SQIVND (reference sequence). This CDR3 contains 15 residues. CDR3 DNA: TGTGCCAGTAGTCGAGGTGCGACTGGTAATTCACCCCTCCACTTT. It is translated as CASSRGATGNSPLHF.

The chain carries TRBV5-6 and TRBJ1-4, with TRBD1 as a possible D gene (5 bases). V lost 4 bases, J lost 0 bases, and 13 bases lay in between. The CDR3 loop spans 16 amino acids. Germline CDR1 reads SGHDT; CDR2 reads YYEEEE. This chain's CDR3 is CASSDRQIATNEKLFF. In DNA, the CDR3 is TGTGCCAGCAGCGATCGACAGATCGCAACTAATGAAAAACTGTTTTTT.

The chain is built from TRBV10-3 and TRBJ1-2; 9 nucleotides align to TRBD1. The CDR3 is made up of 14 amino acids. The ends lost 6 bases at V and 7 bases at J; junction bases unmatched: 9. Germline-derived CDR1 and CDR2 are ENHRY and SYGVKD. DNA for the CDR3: TGTGCCATCAGCGACCGGGACAGGGACTCTGGCTACACCTTC. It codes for CAISDRDRDSGYTF.

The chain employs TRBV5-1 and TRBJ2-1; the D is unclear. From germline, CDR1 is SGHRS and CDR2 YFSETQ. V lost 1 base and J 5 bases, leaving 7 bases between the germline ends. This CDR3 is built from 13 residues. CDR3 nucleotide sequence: TGCGCCAGCAGCTTGACCAGTGACAATGAGCAGTTCTTC. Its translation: CASSLTSDNEQFF. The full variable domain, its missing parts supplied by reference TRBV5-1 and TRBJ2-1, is KAGVTQTPRYLIKTRGQQVTLSCSPISGHRSVSWYQQTPGQGLQFLFEYFSETQRNKGNFPGRFSGRQFSNSRSEMNVSTLELGDSALYLCASSLTSDNEQFFGPGTRLTVL.

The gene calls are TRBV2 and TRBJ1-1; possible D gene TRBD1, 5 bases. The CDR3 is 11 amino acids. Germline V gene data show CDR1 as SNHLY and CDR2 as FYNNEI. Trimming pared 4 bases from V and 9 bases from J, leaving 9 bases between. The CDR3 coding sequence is TGTGCCAGCAGTGGAGACAGCAAAGCTTTCTTT. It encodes CASSGDSKAFF.

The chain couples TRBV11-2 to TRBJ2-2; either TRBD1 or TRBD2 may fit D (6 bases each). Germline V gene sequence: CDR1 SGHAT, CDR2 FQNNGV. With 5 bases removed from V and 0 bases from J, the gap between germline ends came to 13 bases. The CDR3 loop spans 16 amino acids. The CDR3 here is CASSPQGGTNTGELFF. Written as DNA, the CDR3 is TGTGCCAGCAGCCCCCAAGGGGGGACGAACACCGGGGAGCTGTTTTTT.

CDR3 bases: TGTGCCAGCAGCTTGAGCAGCGGGGGGGTGAAAGATACGCAGTATTTT. Translation gives CASSLSSGGVKDTQYF. J is TRBJ2-3 and V is TRBV5-7, with 10 bases matching TRBD2. TRBV5-7 is noted as an ORF with a role that remains uncertain. The CDR3 consists of 16 residues. V shed 1 base, J shed 5 bases, and the junction held 7 bases outside the gene matches.

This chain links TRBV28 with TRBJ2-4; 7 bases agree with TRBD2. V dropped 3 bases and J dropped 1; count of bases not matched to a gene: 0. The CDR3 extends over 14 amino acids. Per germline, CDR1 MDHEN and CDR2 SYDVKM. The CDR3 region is CASSLRGAKNIQYF. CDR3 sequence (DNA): TGTGCCAGCAGTTTGCGGGGGGCCAAAAACATTCAGTACTTC.

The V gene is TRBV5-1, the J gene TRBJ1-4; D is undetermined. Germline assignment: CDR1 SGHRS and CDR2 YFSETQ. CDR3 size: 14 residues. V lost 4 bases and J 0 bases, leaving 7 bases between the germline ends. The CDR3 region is CASSLGTTNEKLFF. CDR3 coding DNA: TGCGCCAGCAGCCTAGGTACAACTAATGAAAAACTGTTTTTT.

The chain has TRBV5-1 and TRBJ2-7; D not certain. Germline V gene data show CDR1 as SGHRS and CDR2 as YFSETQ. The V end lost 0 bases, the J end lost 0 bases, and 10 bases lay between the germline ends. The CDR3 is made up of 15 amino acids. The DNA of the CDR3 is TGCGCCAGCAGCTTGGGCACCAGGAGCTCCTACGAGCAGTACTTC. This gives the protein CASSLGTRSSYEQYF.